The TCR beta chain described here comes from a study of T cell repertoires in cytomegalovirus infection. TCRdb fed the reads into MiXCR, producing one record per CDR3 protein. The sample includes a few hundred thousand distinct CDR3 sequences, about a sixth seen only once; the top ten take less than 50%. The specimen was CD8+ T cells from PBMCs. This clonotype was obtained from a human donor in good health (CMV status not recorded). Some clones in this sample may be carry-over from other donors' samples.

In nucleotides, the CDR3 is TGTGCCAGCAGCGTACCGAGCGGGGGGAACAATGAGCAGTTCTTC. Its translation is CASSVPSGGNNEQFF. J is TRBJ2-1 and V is TRBV9, with TRBD2 identical over 9 bases. CDR1 and CDR2 from the germline V gene are SGDLS and YYNGEE. The CDR3 has 15 residues. With V trimmed by 1 base and J by 5 bases, 4 bases remained unmatched.